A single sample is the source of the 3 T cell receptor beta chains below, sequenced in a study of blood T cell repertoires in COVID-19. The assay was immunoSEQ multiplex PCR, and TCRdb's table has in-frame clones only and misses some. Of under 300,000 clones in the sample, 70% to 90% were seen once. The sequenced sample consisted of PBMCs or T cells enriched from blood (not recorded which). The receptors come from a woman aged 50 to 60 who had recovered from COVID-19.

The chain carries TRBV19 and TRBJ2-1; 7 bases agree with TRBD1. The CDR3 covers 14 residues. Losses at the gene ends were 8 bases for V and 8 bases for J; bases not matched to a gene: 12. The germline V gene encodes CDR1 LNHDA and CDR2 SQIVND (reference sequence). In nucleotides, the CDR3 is TGTGCCAGTGTTCGGGCAGGGGGTAGGGATGAGCAGTTCTTC. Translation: CASVRAGGRDEQFF.

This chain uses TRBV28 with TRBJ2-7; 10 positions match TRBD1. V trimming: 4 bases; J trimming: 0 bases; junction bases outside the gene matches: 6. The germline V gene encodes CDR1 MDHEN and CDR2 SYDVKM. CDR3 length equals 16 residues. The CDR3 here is CASSSYGQGGSYEQYF. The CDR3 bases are TGTGCCAGCAGTTCTTATGGACAGGGGGGCTCCTACGAGCAGTACTTC.

The CDR3 region is CASSYTQGSNQPQHF. The CDR3 DNA sequence: TGTGCCAGCAGTTATACCCAGGGGAGCAATCAGCCCCAGCATTTT. The chain has TRBV28 and TRBJ1-5; tentative D call: TRBD1 (6 bases). There are 15 residues in the CDR3. CDR1 MDHEN and CDR2 SYDVKM come from the germline V gene. V lost 4 bases to trimming and J lost 1 base, with 11 bases between them.